Presented here are 30 T cell receptor beta chains from one specimen sequenced in a study of shared clonotypes between healthy human individuals. Generated by immunoSEQ multiplex PCR, the TCRdb table keeps only in-frame clones and is missing some. The table lists 2 million to 2.5 million clones, about 92% of them singletons. The sample comprised naive CD4+ T cells from PBMCs. Subset here: CD45RA+ positively selected. The receptors derive from a man between 18 and 29 years old in good health. Some clones in this sample may be carry-over from other donors' samples.

This chain uses TRBV6-5 with TRBJ1-2; a weak D match, TRBD1 (6 bases). The V end lost 2 bases, the J end lost 7 bases, and 17 bases lay between the germline ends. This CDR3 spans 15 amino acids. Germline V lookup: CDR1 MNHEY, CDR2 SVGAGI. CDR3 DNA sequence: TGTGCCAGCAGTTACGGCTTGGGGGGGCAGGGTGGCTACACCTTC. Protein product: CASSYGLGGQGGYTF.

This clone showed up just once. The chain carries TRBV6-6 and TRBJ2-3, with TRBD2 as a possible D gene (5 bases). The CDR3 is made up of 14 amino acids. Germline V gene lookup returns CDR1 MNHNY and CDR2 SVGAGI (reference sequence). The V gene lost 8 bases and the J gene lost 4 bases, with 16 bases spanning the gap. CDR3 in DNA: TGTGCCAGCGGGTTCGAGGGCCCCCCAGATACGCAGTATTTT. Amino acid sequence: CASGFEGPPDTQYF.

This rearrangement joins TRBV10-1 to TRBJ2-5, with 8 bases that match TRBD2. The trim removed 5 bases at V and 5 bases at J, leaving 7 bases unmatched. The germline V gene has CDR1 WNHNN and CDR2 SYGVQD (reference sequence). This CDR3 comprises 14 residues. In nucleotides, the CDR3 is TGCGCCAGCAGTAAAGCGGGGGCTGGGGAGACCCAGTACTTC. Protein: CASSKAGAGETQYF.

The V call is TRBV28, the J call TRBJ2-1, with D perhaps matching TRBD1 (5 bases). Germline CDR1 and CDR2: MDHEN and SYDVKM. V gave up 3 bases and J gave up 5 bases, with 14 bases separating them. The CDR3 has 15 residues. CDR3 loop: CASSFAGLGDNEQFF. CDR3 DNA sequence: TGTGCCAGCAGTTTTGCAGGGCTCGGAGACAATGAGCAGTTCTTC.

This clone came up once. This rearrangement joins TRBV7-9 to TRBJ2-1, with 16 positions matching TRBD2. CDR3 length equals 18 residues. Germline V gene sequence: CDR1 SEHNR, CDR2 FQNEAQ (reference sequence). With V trimmed by 5 bases and J by 2 bases, 6 bases remained unmatched. The CDR3 is CASSPGTSGRGTYNEQFF. The CDR3 DNA reads as TGTGCCAGCAGCCCCGGGACTAGCGGGAGGGGAACCTACAATGAGCAGTTCTTC.

The chain recombines TRBV4-1 with TRBJ2-7, with 7 bases fitting TRBD2. The CDR3 extends over 16 amino acids. Per germline, CDR1 MGHRA and CDR2 YSYEKL. Losses at the gene ends were 4 bases for V and 5 bases for J; bases not matched to a gene: 14. CDR3 nucleotides: TGCGCCAGCAGCCGCCTCTCAGGGCGGGAGACAGACGAGCAGTACTTC. It is translated as CASSRLSGRETDEQYF.

The chain has TRBV28 and TRBJ1-5, with D perhaps matching TRBD1 (5 bases). The CDR3 loop spans 15 amino acids. Deletions cut 5 bases from V and 9 bases from J, with 20 bases between. CDR1 and CDR2 from the germline V gene are MDHEN and SYDVKM. The CDR3: CASSPLGGGGSPQHF. The CDR3 bases are TGTGCCAGCAGTCCCCTAGGTGGTGGGGGATCGCCCCAGCATTTT.

This chain links TRBV5-1 with TRBJ1-1; no firm D call. The CDR3 spans 13 residues. The ends were cut back, 1 base at V and 11 bases at J, with 15 bases in the middle. Germline V gene sequence: CDR1 SGHRS, CDR2 YFSETQ. The CDR3 sequence is CASSLQSPVGAFF. The CDR3 region has the DNA TGCGCCAGCAGCTTGCAGTCGCCTGTGGGCGCTTTCTTT.

The rearrangement joins TRBV18 to TRBJ1-3; a weak D match, TRBD1 (5 bases). There are 17 residues in the CDR3. The germline gives CDR1 KGHSH, CDR2 LQKENI. V was trimmed by 1 base and J by 0 bases, leaving 13 bases between them. The CDR3 spells CASSPLVPGPSGNTIYF. DNA for the CDR3: TGTGCCAGCTCACCACTAGTACCGGGACCCTCTGGAAACACCATATATTTT. Full variable domain (rest looked up from reference TRBV18 and TRBJ1-3): NAGVMQNPRHLVRRRGQEARLRCSPMKGHSHVYWYRQLPEEGLKFMVYLQKENIIDESGMPKERFSAEFPKEGPSILRIQQVVRGDSAAYFCASSPLVPGPSGNTIYFGEGSWLTVV.

The rearrangement joins TRBV27 to TRBJ1-1, with TRBD1 matching 9 bases. V lost 4 bases and J lost 4; bases outside the gene matches: 10. The CDR3 spans 16 residues. CDR1 and CDR2 (germline): MNHEY, SMNVEV (reference sequence). The CDR3 reads CASSSGQGMLGTEAFF. As DNA, the CDR3 is TGTGCCAGCAGTTCGGGACAGGGAATGTTGGGCACTGAAGCTTTCTTT.

V is TRBV5-1 and J is TRBJ2-3; 10 bases fit TRBD2. The trim removed 10 bases at V and 6 bases at J, leaving 8 bases unmatched. The CDR3 length is 13 residues. Germline V gene lookup returns CDR1 SGHRS and CDR2 YFSETQ. The CDR3 DNA reads as TGCGCCTGCGTAGCGGGAGGATCGGATACGCAGTATTTT. It specifies CACVAGGSDTQYF.

This clone appeared a single time. This CDR3 is CASRLTGTNEKLFF. In nucleotides, the CDR3 is TGTGCCAGCAGGTTGACAGGGACTAATGAAAAACTGTTTTTT. The V and J genes are TRBV7-9 and TRBJ1-4; 7 bases are shared with TRBD1. CDR3 length: 14 residues. CDR1 and CDR2 (germline): SEHNR, FQNEAQ (reference sequence). V lost 6 bases, J lost 2 bases, and 3 bases stayed unmatched. The whole variable domain, filled in from reference TRBV7-9 and TRBJ1-4, reads DTGVSQNPRHKITKRGQNVTFRCDPISEHNRLYWYRQTLGQGPEFLTYFQNEAQLEKSRLLSDRFSAERPKGSFSTLEIQRTEQGDSAMYLCASRLTGTNEKLFFGSGTQLSVL.

The chain recombines TRBV28 with TRBJ2-2; 7 nucleotides align to TRBD2. The germline V gene encodes CDR1 MDHEN and CDR2 SYDVKM. The V segment lost 7 bases and the J segment 3 bases; nucleotides outside the gene matches: 11. The CDR3 is made up of 16 amino acids. CDR3 DNA: TGTGCCAGCAAATCCCCGGCGGGAGTTTACACCGGGGAGCTGTTTTTT. This sequence encodes CASKSPAGVYTGELFF.

The chain links TRBV7-2 to TRBJ2-7; D possibly corresponds to TRBD2 (6 bases). Trimming took 5 bases from V and 9 from J, leaving 14 bases between them. This CDR3 is built from 12 residues. Per germline, CDR1 SGHTA and CDR2 FQGNSA. The CDR3 sequence: CASSRDSTRQYF. Here the CDR3 DNA reads TGTGCCAGCAGCCGGGACTCCACGAGGCAGTACTTC.

The chain joins TRBV30 to TRBJ2-7, with D unclear. Germline V gene lookup returns CDR1 GTSNPN and CDR2 SVGIG (reference sequence). Trimming cost V 4 bases and J 6 bases, with 16 bases left between them. The length of the CDR3 is 13 residues. The CDR3 nucleotides read TGTGCCTGGATCTCCCGGTTGGGCCGCGAGCAGTACTTC. Protein sequence: CAWISRLGREQYF. The full variable domain, its missing parts supplied by reference TRBV30 and TRBJ2-7, is SQTIHQWPATLVQPVGSPLSLECTVEGTSNPNLYWYRQAAGRGLQLLFYSVGIGQISSEVPQNLSASRPQDRQFILSSKKLLLSDSGFYLCAWISRLGREQYFGPGTRLTVT.

The rearrangement links TRBV5-1 to TRBJ1-1; D is uncertain. This CDR3 has 14 amino acids. Trimming removed 2 bases from V and 5 bases from J, with 13 bases in between. Looked up from germline, CDR1 is SGHRS and CDR2 is YFSETQ. The chain's CDR3 is CASSLPLLGTEAFF. The CDR3 DNA is TGCGCCAGCAGCTTACCCCTACTTGGGACTGAAGCTTTCTTT. The full variable domain, its missing parts supplied by reference TRBV5-1 and TRBJ1-1, is KAGVTQTPRYLIKTRGQQVTLSCSPISGHRSVSWYQQTPGQGLQFLFEYFSETQRNKGNFPGRFSGRQFSNSRSEMNVSTLELGDSALYLCASSLPLLGTEAFFGQGTRLTVV.

The chain links TRBV5-6 to TRBJ1-3; D is unresolved. The CDR3 is 14 residues long. V was shortened by 4 bases and J by 0 bases, with 8 bases between the two germline ends. Looked up from germline, CDR1 is SGHDT and CDR2 is YYEEEE. CDR3 residues: CASSVRSSGNTIYF. The CDR3 DNA is TGTGCCAGCAGCGTGAGAAGCTCTGGAAACACCATATATTTT.

J is TRBJ2-7 and V is TRBV11-2; a weak D match, TRBD2 (5 bases). With 5 bases removed from V and 8 bases from J, the gap between germline ends came to 13 bases. Per germline, CDR1 SGHAT and CDR2 FQNNGV. The CDR3 has 12 residues. The chain's CDR3 is CASSPPGSKQYF. The CDR3 coding sequence is TGTGCCAGCAGCCCGCCGGGGAGCAAGCAGTACTTC.

The rearrangement uses TRBV28 and TRBJ2-7; 9 nucleotides align to TRBD1. Losses at the gene ends were 4 bases for V and 3 bases for J; bases not matched to a gene: 10. There are 16 residues in the CDR3. Per germline, CDR1 MDHEN and CDR2 SYDVKM. The CDR3 here is CASSYPAGTGSYEQYF. In DNA, the CDR3 is TGTGCCAGCAGTTACCCCGCCGGGACAGGGAGCTACGAGCAGTACTTC.

The V and J genes are TRBV11-3 and TRBJ1-3; D possibly corresponds to TRBD1 (6 bases). Looked up from germline, CDR1 is SGHNT and CDR2 is YENEEA. V dropped 5 bases and J dropped 4 bases, with 12 bases sitting between them. The CDR3 extends over 14 amino acids. The CDR3 DNA reads as TGTGCCAGCAGCCAGGGGAGTAAAGGAAACACCATATATTTT. Translation: CASSQGSKGNTIYF.

The CDR3 DNA sequence: TGTGCCAGCAGCTTAGCCGGGACAGACACAGATACGCAGTATTTT. Protein sequence: CASSLAGTDTDTQYF. The V and J genes are TRBV13 and TRBJ2-3; 7 nucleotides agree with TRBD1. The CDR3 is 15 residues long. From germline, CDR1 is PRHDT and CDR2 FYEKMQ (reference sequence). Germline trimming cut 1 base from V and 2 bases from J; bases unmatched to any gene: 3.

J is TRBJ2-5 and V is TRBV6-5, with D possibly matching TRBD2 (6 bases). The end of the DNA aligns better with TRBJ2-7, so the J call may be wrong. Germline V gives CDR1 MNHEY, CDR2 SVGAGI. The CDR3 extends over 12 amino acids. Here the CDR3 DNA reads TGTGCCAGCAGAGGCGGGGCATACGAGCAGTACTTC. This codes for CASRGGAYEQYF.

The chain uses TRBV7-9 and TRBJ1-2; 7 bases line up with TRBD1. V was pared by 5 bases and J by 4 bases, with 4 bases of the junction left unmatched. The CDR3 spans 13 residues. Germline V CDR1 and CDR2: SEHNR, FQNEAQ (reference sequence). As DNA, the CDR3 is TGTGCCAGCAGCCAGGGGGTAGGCTATGGCTACACCTTC. This translates into CASSQGVGYGYTF.

V gene TRBV4-1 combines with J gene TRBJ1-4; the D gene is possibly TRBD1 (5 bases). The CDR3 has 15 residues. Germline V CDR1 and CDR2: MGHRA, YSYEKL. Deletions cut 1 base from V and 7 bases from J, with 13 bases between. The CDR3 spells CASSQVGVAREKLFF. In DNA form, the CDR3 reads TGCGCCAGCAGCCAAGTAGGGGTCGCGCGTGAAAAACTGTTTTTT.

Details on this clone: Other DNA sequences from this sample encode an identical CDR3 as well. This sequence joins TRBV6-6 and TRBJ2-7; TRBD2 agrees at 9 bases. V was clipped by 6 bases and J by 0 bases; unmatched bases: 3. This CDR3 is built from 14 residues. CDR1 is MNHNY, CDR2 SVGAGI, per germline (reference sequence). CDR3 sequence reads: CASSLTSGSYEQYF. CDR3 coding DNA: TGTGCCAGCAGCCTGACTAGCGGCTCCTACGAGCAGTACTTC.

Note on this clone: Distinct nucleotide sequences in the sample also encode this CDR3. This chain joins TRBV28 and TRBJ2-7; no definite D call. With 1 base removed from V and 4 bases from J, the gap between germline ends came to 5 bases. The V gene's germline CDR1 is MDHEN and CDR2 SYDVKM. CDR3 length: 12 residues. The CDR3: CASSLSQYEQYF. The DNA of the CDR3 is TGTGCCAGCAGTTTATCCCAGTACGAGCAGTACTTC.

This clone was detected only once. The rearrangement uses TRBV4-1 and TRBJ2-1; possible D gene TRBD2, 6 bases. Germline V gene data show CDR1 as MGHRA and CDR2 as YSYEKL. CDR3 size: 13 residues. The V and J ends lost 0 bases and 10 bases respectively, with 10 bases between them. DNA for the CDR3: TGCGCCAGCAGCCAAGACCCGGGGGACGAGCAGTTCTTC. Protein product: CASSQDPGDEQFF.

The rearrangement uses TRBV5-1 and TRBJ2-1, with 7 bases identical to TRBD2. This CDR3 has 16 residues. The germline V gene has CDR1 SGHRS and CDR2 YFSETQ. V lost 0 bases, J lost 4 bases, and 7 bases stayed unmatched. In nucleotides, the CDR3 is TGCGCCAGCAGCTTGGTGGCTAGCGGAGGGTACAATGAGCAGTTCTTC. Translated, it gives CASSLVASGGYNEQFF.

The CDR3 coding sequence is TGTGCCAGCAGTTTCGCTTCAGGAAGCACCGGGGAGCTGTTTTTT. Translating it yields CASSFASGSTGELFF. This chain connects TRBV27 to TRBJ2-2; D is unresolved. Germline V CDR1 and CDR2: MNHEY, SMNVEV (reference sequence). Trimming took 3 bases from V and 4 from J, leaving 12 bases between them. The CDR3 length is 15 residues.

V usage is TRBV6-4 and J usage is TRBJ2-1; 7 bases align to TRBD1. V was pared by 8 bases and J by 0 bases, with 7 bases of the junction left unmatched. The CDR3 runs to 15 residues. The germline V gene encodes CDR1 MRHNA and CDR2 SNTAGT. CDR3 loop: CASRQGLGSYNEQFF. The CDR3, as DNA: TGTGCCAGCCGACAGGGATTGGGCTCCTACAATGAGCAGTTCTTC.